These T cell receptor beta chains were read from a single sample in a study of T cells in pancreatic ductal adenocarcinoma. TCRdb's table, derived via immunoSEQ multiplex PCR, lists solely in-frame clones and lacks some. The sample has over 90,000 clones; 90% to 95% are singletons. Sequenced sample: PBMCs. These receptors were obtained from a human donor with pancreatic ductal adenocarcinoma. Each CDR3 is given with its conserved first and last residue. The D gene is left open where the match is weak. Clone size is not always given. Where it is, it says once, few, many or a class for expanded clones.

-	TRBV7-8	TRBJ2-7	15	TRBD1	TGTGCCAGCAGCTTAGAGGGGACAGGACCTTACGGGCAGTACTTC	CASSLEGTGPYGQYF
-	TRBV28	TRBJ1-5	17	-	TGTGCCAGCAGTTTGCAGGTGAGGTGGCAGGGGAAACAGCCCCAGCATTTT	CASSLQVRWQGKQPQHF
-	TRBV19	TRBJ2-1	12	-	TGTGCCAGTAGTATAATAGGGGGTGAGCAGTTCTTC	CASSIIGGEQFF
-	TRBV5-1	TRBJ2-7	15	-	TGCGCCAGCAGCTTGGGCAGCGGGCCCACCTACGAGCAGTACTTC	CASSLGSGPTYEQYF
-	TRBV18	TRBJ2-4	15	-	TGTGCCAGCTCACCAGGACAAGTCCTCAAAAACATTCAGTACTTC	CASSPGQVLKNIQYF
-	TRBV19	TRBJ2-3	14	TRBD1	TGTGCCAGTAGTATGGGGACAGTTTCAGATACGCAGTATTTT	CASSMGTVSDTQYF
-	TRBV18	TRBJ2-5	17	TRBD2	TGTGCCAGCTCACCACCGACTAGCGGGAGGGCCCAAGAGACCCAGTACTTC	CASSPPTSGRAQETQYF
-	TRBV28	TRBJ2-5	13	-	TGTGCCAGCAGGCCCGCGGGTCCCGAGACCCAGTACTTC	CASRPAGPETQYF
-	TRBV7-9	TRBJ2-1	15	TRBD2	TGTGCCAGCAGTTTAGGGGCCCCGGGAGGCGATGAGCAGTTCTTC	CASSLGAPGGDEQFF
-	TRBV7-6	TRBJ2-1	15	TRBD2	TGTGCCAGCAGCTTCGGACTAGCGGGAGTCAATGAGCAGTTCTTC	CASSFGLAGVNEQFF
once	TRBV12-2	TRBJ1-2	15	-	TGTGCAAGTCGCTTATACGGAAGACTTAACTATGGCTACACCTTC	CASRLYGRLNYGYTF
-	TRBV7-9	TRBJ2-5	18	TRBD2	TGTGCCAGCAGCTTATACCCAGCGGGAGCACCCCCGGGAGAGACCCAGTACTTC	CASSLYPAGAPPGETQYF
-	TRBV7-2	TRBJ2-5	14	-	TGTGCCAGCAGCCCCTTAGCTTTCCAAGAGACCCAGTACTTC	CASSPLAFQETQYF
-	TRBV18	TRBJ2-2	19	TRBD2	TGTGCCAGCTCACCACGGTCTGCGGGAGGGCCCCCGAACACCGGGGAGCTGTTTTTT	CASSPRSAGGPPNTGELFF
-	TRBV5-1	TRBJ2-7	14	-	TGCGCCAGCAGCTTTACCCCAGGGGCTTACGAGCAGTACTTC	CASSFTPGAYEQYF
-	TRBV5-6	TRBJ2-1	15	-	TGTGCCAGCAGCTTGAACAATTTCCCCTACAATGAGCAGTTCTTC	CASSLNNFPYNEQFF
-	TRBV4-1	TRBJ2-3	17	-	TGCGCCAGCAGCCCGAGGAGCCAGCGGCTTAGCACAGATACGCAGTATTTT	CASSPRSQRLSTDTQYF
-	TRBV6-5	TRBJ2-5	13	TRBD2	TGTGCCAGCAGTTACCGGGGGGGAGAGACCCAGTACTTC	CASSYRGGETQYF
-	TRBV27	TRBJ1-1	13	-	TGTGCCAGCAGTCCTGGGACAATAGCTGAAGCTTTCTTT	CASSPGTIAEAFF
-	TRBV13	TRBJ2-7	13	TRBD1	TGTGCCAGCCAAGACAACAGGGGTCGCGAGCAGTACTTC	CASQDNRGREQYF
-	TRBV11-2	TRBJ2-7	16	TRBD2	TGTGCCAGCAGCTTAGGTCTAGCGGGAGCGGTCGGCGAGCAGTACTTC	CASSLGLAGAVGEQYF
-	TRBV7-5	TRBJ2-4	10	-	TGTGTCAGAAGCTTTTCGGTTGAGTACTTC	CVRSFSVEYF
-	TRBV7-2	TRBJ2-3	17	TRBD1	TGTGCCAGCAGCCCCGGCTGGACAGGCCGAAAATTAGATACGCAGTATTTT	CASSPGWTGRKLDTQYF
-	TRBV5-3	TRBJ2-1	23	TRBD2	TGTGCCAGAAGCTTGCGGGATTACGGCCGACAGGGGACAAGCCTAGCGGGAGTTAATGAGCAGTTCTTC	CARSLRDYGRQGTSLAGVNEQFF
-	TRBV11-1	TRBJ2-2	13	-	TGTGCCAGCGCGGGTCGGGTATCCGGGGAGCTGTTTTTT	CASAGRVSGELFF
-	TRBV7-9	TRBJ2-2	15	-	TGTGCCAGCAGCCGAACGCGTAACTATACCGGGGAGCTGTTTTTT	CASSRTRNYTGELFF
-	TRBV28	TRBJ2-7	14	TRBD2	TGTGCCAGCAGTTATCTAGCGGGGAACTACGAGCAGTACTTC	CASSYLAGNYEQYF
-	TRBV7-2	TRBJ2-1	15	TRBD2	TGTGCCAGCAGCTTAGAGGGGACTACCTACAATGAGCAGTTCTTC	CASSLEGTTYNEQFF
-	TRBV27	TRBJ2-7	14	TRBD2	TGTGCCAGCAGTAGGACTAGCGGTGCCTACGAGCAGTACTTC	CASSRTSGAYEQYF
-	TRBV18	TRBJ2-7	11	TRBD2	TGTGCCAGCTCAGGGGAGGGCGAGCAGTACTTC	CASSGEGEQYF
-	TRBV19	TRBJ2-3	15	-	TGTGCCAGTATCCCGCGAGGGCGGAGCACAGATACGCAGTATTTT	CASIPRGRSTDTQYF
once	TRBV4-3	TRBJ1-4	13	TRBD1	TGCGCCAGCAGCCAAGATCTACAGGGGGCTTTGTTTTTT	CASSQDLQGALFF
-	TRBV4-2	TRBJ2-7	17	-	TGTGCCAGCAGCCAGAATCCTACTAGCGGACAGGGGTACGAGCAGTACTTC	CASSQNPTSGQGYEQYF
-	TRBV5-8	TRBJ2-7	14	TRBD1	TGTGCCAGCAGCTTGTGGACAGGGGCGGAAGAGCAGTACTTC	CASSLWTGAEEQYF
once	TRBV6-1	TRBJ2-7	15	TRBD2	TGTGCCAGCAGGGCTATACTAGCGGGCGTTTACGAGCAGTACTTC	CASRAILAGVYEQYF
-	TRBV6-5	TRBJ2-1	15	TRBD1	TGTGCCAGCAGTTACTTGGACAGGGGGGGGGATGAGCAGTTCTTC	CASSYLDRGGDEQFF
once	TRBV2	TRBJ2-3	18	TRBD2	TGTGCCAGCAGTGAGCCGTTGACTAGCGGGAGGGCCCCAGATACGCAGTATTTT	CASSEPLTSGRAPDTQYF
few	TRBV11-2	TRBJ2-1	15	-	TGTGCCAGCAGCTTAGACCGGAGGGAGGTCAATGAGCAGTTCTTC	CASSLDRREVNEQFF
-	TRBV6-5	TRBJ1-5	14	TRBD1	TGTGCCAGCAGTCAACAGGGGGGCAATCAGCCCCAGCATTTT	CASSQQGGNQPQHF
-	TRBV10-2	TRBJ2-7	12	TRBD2	TGCGCCAGCAGTGAGGTTGGCGGGAGATCGTACTTC	CASSEVGGRSYF
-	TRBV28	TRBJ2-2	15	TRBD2	TGTGCCAGCAGTTTTCTAGCGGGAGGGCCCGGGGAGCTGTTTTTT	CASSFLAGGPGELFF
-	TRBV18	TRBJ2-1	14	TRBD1	TGTGCCAGCTCACCCAGACAGGGTTACAATGAGCAGTTCTTC	CASSPRQGYNEQFF
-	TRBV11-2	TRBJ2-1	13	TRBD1	TGTGCCAGCAGCCCAGGACAGGGGATTGAGCAGTTCTTC	CASSPGQGIEQFF
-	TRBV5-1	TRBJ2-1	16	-	TGCGCCAGCAGCTTGGGAGTGAAGACTAGTTACAATGAGCAGTTCTTC	CASSLGVKTSYNEQFF
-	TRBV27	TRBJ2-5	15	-	TGTGCCAGCAGTCTATGGCAGGGGGGCCAAGAGACCCAGTACTTC	CASSLWQGGQETQYF
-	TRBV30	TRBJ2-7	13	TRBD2	TGTGCCTGGAGCTGGGGGGGGAGCTACGAGCAGTACTTC	CAWSWGGSYEQYF
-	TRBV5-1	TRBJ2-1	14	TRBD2	TGCGCCAGCAGCTTGGGACTAGCGGACAATGAGCAGTTCTTC	CASSLGLADNEQFF
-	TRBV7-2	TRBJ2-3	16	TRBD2	TGTGCCAGCAGCTTAGGGGCTAGCGGGATGGGAGATACGCAGTATTTT	CASSLGASGMGDTQYF
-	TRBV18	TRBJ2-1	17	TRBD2	TGTGCCAGCTCACCAAGAACCATCCCTAGCGGGGGTCGGGAGCAGTTCTTC	CASSPRTIPSGGREQFF
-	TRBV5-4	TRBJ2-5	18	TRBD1	TGTGCCAGCAGCTTGTGGGGACAGGGGGATATTTTGGGGGAGACCCAGTACTTC	CASSLWGQGDILGETQYF